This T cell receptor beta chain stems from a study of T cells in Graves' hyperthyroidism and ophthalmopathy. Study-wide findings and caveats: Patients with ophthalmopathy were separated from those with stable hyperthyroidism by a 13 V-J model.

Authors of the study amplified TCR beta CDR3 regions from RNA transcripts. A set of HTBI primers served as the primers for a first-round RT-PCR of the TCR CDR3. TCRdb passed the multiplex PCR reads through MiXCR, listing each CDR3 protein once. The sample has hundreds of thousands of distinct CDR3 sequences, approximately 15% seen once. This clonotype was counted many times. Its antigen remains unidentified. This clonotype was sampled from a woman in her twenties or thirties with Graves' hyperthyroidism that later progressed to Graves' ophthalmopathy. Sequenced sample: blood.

Here the CDR3 reads CASSPDGTADNQPQHF. CDR3 bases: TGCGCCAGCAGCCCCGACGGGACAGCGGACAATCAGCCCCAGCATTTT. This chain uses TRBV5-1 with TRBJ1-5; the match to TRBD1 covers 7 bases. The V gene end was trimmed by 4 bases and the J gene end by 3 bases; junction bases not matched to a gene: 10. CDR1 SGHRS and CDR2 YFSETQ come from the germline V gene. This CDR3 contains 16 residues.